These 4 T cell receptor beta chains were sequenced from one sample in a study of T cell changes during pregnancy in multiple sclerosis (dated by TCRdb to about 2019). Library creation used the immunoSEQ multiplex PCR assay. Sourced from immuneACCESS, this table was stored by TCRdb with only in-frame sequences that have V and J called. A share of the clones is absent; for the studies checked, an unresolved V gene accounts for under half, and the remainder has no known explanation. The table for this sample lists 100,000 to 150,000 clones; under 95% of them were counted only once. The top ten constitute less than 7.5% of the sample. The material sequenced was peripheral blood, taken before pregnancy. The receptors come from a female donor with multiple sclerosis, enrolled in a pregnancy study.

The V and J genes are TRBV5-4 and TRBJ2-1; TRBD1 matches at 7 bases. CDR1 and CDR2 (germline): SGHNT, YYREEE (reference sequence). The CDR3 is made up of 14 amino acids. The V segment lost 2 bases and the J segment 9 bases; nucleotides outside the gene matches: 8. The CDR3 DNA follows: TGTGCCAGCAGCTTACCCGACAGGGCTGGTGAGCAGTTCTTC. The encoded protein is CASSLPDRAGEQFF.

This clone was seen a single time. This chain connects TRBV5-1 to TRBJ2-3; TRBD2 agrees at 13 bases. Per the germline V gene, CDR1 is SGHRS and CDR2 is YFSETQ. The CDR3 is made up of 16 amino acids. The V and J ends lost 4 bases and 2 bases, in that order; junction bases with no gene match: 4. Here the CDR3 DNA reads TGCGCCAGCAGCCCTGGACTAGCGGGGGTCACAGATACGCAGTATTTT. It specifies CASSPGLAGVTDTQYF. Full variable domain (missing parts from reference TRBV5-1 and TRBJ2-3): KAGVTQTPRYLIKTRGQQVTLSCSPISGHRSVSWYQQTPGQGLQFLFEYFSETQRNKGNFPGRFSGRQFSNSRSEMNVSTLELGDSALYLCASSPGLAGVTDTQYFGPGTRLTVL.

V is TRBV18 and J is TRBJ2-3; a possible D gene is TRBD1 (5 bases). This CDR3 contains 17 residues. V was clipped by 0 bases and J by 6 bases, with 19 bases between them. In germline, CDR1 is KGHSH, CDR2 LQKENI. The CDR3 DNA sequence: TGTGCCAGCTCACCACCGGATCGCCCCAGGGTTGACGATACGCAGTATTTT. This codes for CASSPPDRPRVDDTQYF.

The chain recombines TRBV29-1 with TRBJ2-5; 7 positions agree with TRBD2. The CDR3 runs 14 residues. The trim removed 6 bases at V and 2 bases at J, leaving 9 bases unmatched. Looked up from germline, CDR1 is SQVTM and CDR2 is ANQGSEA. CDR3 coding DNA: TGCAGCGTGGGGCTCGGGGGGACTCAAGAGACCCAGTACTTC. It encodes CSVGLGGTQETQYF.